This T cell receptor beta chain was captured in a study of chemoradiotherapy in HPV16-positive cancers. At the level of the study: A couple of HPV16-positive patients' cells yielded candidate HPV-specific clones and common motifs.

Trimming removed 3 bases at V and 0 bases at J, with 11 bases between. Looked up from germline, CDR1 is MNHNS and CDR2 is SASEGT. The CDR3 is made up of 15 amino acids. Repertoires were sampled repeatedly during chemoradiotherapy. Study-level points and caveats: For HPV16-positive patients, expanding HPV-responsive T cells associated with longer recurrence-free survival. Non-HPV-specific T cells did not expand in tumors during treatment, whereas candidate HPV-specific clones and E7-related motifs did.

Here immunoSEQ multiplex PCR was the method, and the copy in TCRdb shows in-frame clones only, minus some. The repertoire includes roughly 5,000 clones, roughly 90% of them detected once, and about 20% sits in the top ten. Concerning this clone: Its target is not known.

The source is a human donor with HPV-associated anogenital cancer. The specimen was blood, collected from a patient who underwent chemoradiotherapy. The V and J genes are TRBV6-1 and TRBJ2-5; maybe TRBD2 (6 bases). The CDR3 DNA is TGTGCCAGCAGTGACCGGGAGAGGTACCAAGAGACCCAGTACTTC. Translated, it gives CASSDRERYQETQYF.